The 10 T cell receptor beta chains below all came from one sample that was sequenced in a study of blood T cell repertoires in COVID-19. Clones were sequenced by immunoSEQ multiplex PCR, and TCRdb holds only the in-frame ones, with some missing. In the table there are around 13,000 clones, less than 95% of which are singletons. Source material: peripheral blood. These receptors were collected from a human donor in a cohort sampled during active COVID-19.

The rearrangement uses TRBV7-8 and TRBJ2-2, with 7 bases matching TRBD1. J was trimmed by 8 bases and V by 2 bases; bases with no gene match: 5. The CDR3 contains 14 residues. Germline CDR1 SGHVS, CDR2 FQNEAQ. CDR3 residues: CASSLIRGLGELFF. As DNA, the CDR3 is TGTGCCAGCAGCTTAATTAGGGGGCTGGGGGAGCTGTTTTTT.

V usage is TRBV10-3 and J usage is TRBJ2-7, with 7 bases that match TRBD1. Germline CDR1 is ENHRY and CDR2 is SYGVKD. V lost 6 bases, J lost 1 base, and 0 bases stayed unmatched. The CDR3 is 12 residues long. DNA for the CDR3: TGTGCCATCAGGACAGGGTCCTACGAGCAGTACTTC. Translating it yields CAIRTGSYEQYF.

This rearrangement joins TRBV5-5 to TRBJ2-3; 8 nucleotides align to TRBD2. CDR1 SGHKS and CDR2 YYEKEE come from the germline V gene (reference sequence). The CDR3 runs 17 residues. The J segment lost 3 bases and the V segment lost 6 bases, leaving 15 bases of the junction unmatched. The CDR3 coding sequence is TGTGCCAGCACCCTCGCGCCCGTGAGCGGGGGTACAGATACGCAGTATTTT. Its protein is CASTLAPVSGGTDTQYF.

The chain joins TRBV29-1 to TRBJ1-2; 8 positions match TRBD1. The CDR3 runs 16 residues. In germline, CDR1 is SQVTM, CDR2 ANQGSEA. The junction had 14 bases not matched to a gene; V was cut back by 0 bases and J by 8 bases. The CDR3 bases are TGCAGCGTTGAAGATCTGAACAGGGGGGGAAAAGGAGGCTACACCTTC. Translating it yields CSVEDLNRGGKGGYTF. The variable domain in full, completed from reference TRBV29-1 and TRBJ1-2, reads SAVISQKPSRDICQRGTSLTIQCQVDSQVTMMFWYRQQPGQSLTLIATANQGSEATYESGFVIDKFPISRPNLTFSTLTVSNMSPEDSSIYLCSVEDLNRGGKGGYTFGSGTRLTVV.

DNA of the CDR3: TGTGCCAGCAGCAGAAGCCCGGGGGACAGGGGCTCCTACGAGCAGTACTTC. It is translated as CASSRSPGDRGSYEQYF. The chain employs TRBV21-1 and TRBJ2-7; the DNA was not used to check the table's D call, TRBD1. TRBV21-1 counts as a pseudogene. This CDR3 is 17 amino acids long.

This clone has only one observation. This sequence joins TRBV4-2 and TRBJ1-6; 10 bases are shared with TRBD1. The CDR3 totals 17 residues. Germline trimming cut 5 bases from V and 5 bases from J; bases unmatched to any gene: 9. Germline V gives CDR1 LGHNA, CDR2 YNFKEQ. The DNA for the CDR3 is TGTGCCAGCAGCGACAGGGACAGGGGACTAAATAATTCACCCCTCCACTTT. Translation gives CASSDRDRGLNNSPLHF.

The rearrangement joins TRBV3-1 (or the pseudogene TRBV3-2) to TRBJ2-3, with D possibly being TRBD1 (6 bases). Trimming pared 1 base from V and 2 bases from J, leaving 10 bases between. Germline CDR1 and CDR2: LGHDT and YNNKEL (reference sequence). This CDR3 is built from 15 residues. CDR3 nucleotides: TGTGCCAGCAGCCAAGCTAGGGGACACACAGATACGCAGTATTTT. Translating it yields CASSQARGHTDTQYF.

The chain combines TRBV29-1 with TRBJ2-1; D unresolved. CDR3 length: 11 amino acids. Trimming removed 7 bases from V and 4 bases from J, with 8 bases in between. Looked up from germline, CDR1 is SQVTM and CDR2 is ANQGSEA. The CDR3 loop is CSGWRYNEQFF. The CDR3 region has the DNA TGCAGCGGTTGGCGGTACAATGAGCAGTTCTTC.

This rearrangement joins TRBV18 to TRBJ2-2; D unresolved. Germline assignment: CDR1 KGHSH and CDR2 LQKENI. CDR3 length equals 16 residues. V lost 3 bases and J 0 bases, leaving 11 bases between the germline ends. CDR3 protein: CASSPRRLTNTGELFF. The CDR3 bases are TGTGCCAGCTCACCCCGTAGATTGACGAACACCGGGGAGCTGTTTTTT.

This clone appeared a single time. The chain couples TRBV6-5 to TRBJ2-7; no firm D call. The CDR3 runs to 13 residues. V dropped 2 bases and J dropped 4 bases, with 9 bases sitting between them. Germline values: CDR1 MNHEY, CDR2 SVGAGI. DNA for the CDR3: TGTGCCAGCAGTTACGTTGCCGAGTACGAGCAGTACTTC. This translates into CASSYVAEYEQYF.